This T cell receptor beta chain was documented in a study of CD4 and CD8 cells across lung adenocarcinoma regions. Samples came from patients with localized non-small cell lung adenocarcinoma. The CDR3 contains 14 residues. Germline V lookup: CDR1 SGHAT, CDR2 FQNNGV. With 4 bases removed from V and 5 bases from J, the gap between germline ends came to 14 bases. TCRdb re-called the PCR reads through MiXCR, storing one row per CDR3 protein. Of 20,000 to 25,000 distinct CDR3 sequences detected, approximately 49% appear once; the ten largest clones hold around 28%. The V and J genes are TRBV11-2 and TRBJ1-1; unclear D gene. The TCR comes from a female donor with lung adenocarcinoma. The CD4 and CD8 labels of this study may be unreliable. The sequenced sample consisted of CD8+ T cells from the center of a lung tumor. Here the CDR3 reads CASSYTRWRTEAFF. CDR3 DNA: TGTGCCAGCAGCTACACTCGATGGCGGACTGAAGCTTTCTTT.